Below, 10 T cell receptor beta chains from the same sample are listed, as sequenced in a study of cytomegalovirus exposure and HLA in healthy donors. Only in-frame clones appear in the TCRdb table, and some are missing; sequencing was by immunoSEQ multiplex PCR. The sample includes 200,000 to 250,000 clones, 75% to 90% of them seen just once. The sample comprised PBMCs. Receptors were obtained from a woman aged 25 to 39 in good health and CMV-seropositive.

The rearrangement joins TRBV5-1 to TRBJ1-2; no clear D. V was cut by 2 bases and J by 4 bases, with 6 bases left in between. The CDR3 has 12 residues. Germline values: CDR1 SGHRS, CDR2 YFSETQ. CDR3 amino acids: CASSFSTYGYTF. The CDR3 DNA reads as TGCGCCAGCAGCTTTTCTACCTATGGCTACACCTTC.

This CDR3 is CATTLDPYEQYF. The CDR3 DNA follows: TGTGCCACCACGCTTGACCCCTACGAGCAGTACTTC. The chain joins TRBV7-9 to TRBJ2-7, with D unresolved. Deletions cut 10 bases from V and 2 bases from J, with 12 bases between. The CDR3 spans 12 residues. Germline-derived CDR1 and CDR2 are SEHNR and FQNEAQ (reference sequence).

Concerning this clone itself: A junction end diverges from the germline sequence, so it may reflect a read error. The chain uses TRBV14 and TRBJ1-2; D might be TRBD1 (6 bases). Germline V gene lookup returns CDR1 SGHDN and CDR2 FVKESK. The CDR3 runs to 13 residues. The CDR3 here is CASSQDLVGTQAF. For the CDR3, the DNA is TGTGCCAGCAGCCAAGATCTGGTCGGGACACAGGCCTTC.

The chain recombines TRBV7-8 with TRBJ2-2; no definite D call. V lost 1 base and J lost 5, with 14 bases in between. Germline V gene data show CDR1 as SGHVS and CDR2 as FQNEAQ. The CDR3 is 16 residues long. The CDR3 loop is CASSLGGGVLTGELFF. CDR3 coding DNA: TGTGCCAGCAGCTTAGGTGGCGGAGTACTTACCGGGGAGCTGTTTTTT.

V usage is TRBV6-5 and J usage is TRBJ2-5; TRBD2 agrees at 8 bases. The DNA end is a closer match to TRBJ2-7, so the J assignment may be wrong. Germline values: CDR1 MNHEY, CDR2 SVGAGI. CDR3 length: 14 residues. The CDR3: CASSYGGRNYEQYF. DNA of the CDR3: TGTGCCAGCAGTTACGGCGGGAGGAATTACGAGCAGTACTTC.

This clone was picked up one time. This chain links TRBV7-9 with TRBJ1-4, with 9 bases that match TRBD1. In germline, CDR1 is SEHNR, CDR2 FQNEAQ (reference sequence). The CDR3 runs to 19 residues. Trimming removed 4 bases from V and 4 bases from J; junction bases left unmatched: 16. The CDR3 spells CASSSTSVRDREFNEKLFF. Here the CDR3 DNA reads TGTGCCAGCAGCTCTACTTCGGTCCGGGACAGGGAGTTTAATGAAAAACTGTTTTTT. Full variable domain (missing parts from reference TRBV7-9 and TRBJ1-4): DTGVSQNPRHKITKRGQNVTFRCDPISEHNRLYWYRQTLGQGPEFLTYFQNEAQLEKSRLLSDRFSAERPKGSFSTLEIQRTEQGDSAMYLCASSSTSVRDREFNEKLFFGSGTQLSVL.

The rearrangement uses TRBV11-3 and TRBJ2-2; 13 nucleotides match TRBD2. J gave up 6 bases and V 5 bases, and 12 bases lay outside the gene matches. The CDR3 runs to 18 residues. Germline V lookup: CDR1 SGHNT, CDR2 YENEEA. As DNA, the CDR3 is TGTGCCAGCAGCAGACGTCCGGGACTAGCGGGAAATTCCGGGGAGCTGTTTTTT. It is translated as CASSRRPGLAGNSGELFF. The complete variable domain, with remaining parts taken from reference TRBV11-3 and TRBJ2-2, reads EAGVVQSPRYKIIEKKQPVAFWCNPISGHNTLYWYLQNLGQGPELLIRYENEEAVDDSQLPKDRFSAERLKGVDSTLKIQPAELGDSAVYLCASSRRPGLAGNSGELFFGEGSRLTVL.

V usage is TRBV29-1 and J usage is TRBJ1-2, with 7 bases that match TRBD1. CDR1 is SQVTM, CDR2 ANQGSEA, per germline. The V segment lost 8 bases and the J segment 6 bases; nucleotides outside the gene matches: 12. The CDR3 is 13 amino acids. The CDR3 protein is CSLETGVTDGYTF. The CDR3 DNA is TGCAGCTTAGAAACAGGGGTAACTGATGGCTACACCTTC.

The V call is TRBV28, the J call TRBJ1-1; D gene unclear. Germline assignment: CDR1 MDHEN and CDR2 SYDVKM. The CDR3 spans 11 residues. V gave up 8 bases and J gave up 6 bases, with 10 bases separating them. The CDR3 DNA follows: TGTGCCAGCCTAAGACGCTCTGAAGCTTTCTTT. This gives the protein CASLRRSEAFF.

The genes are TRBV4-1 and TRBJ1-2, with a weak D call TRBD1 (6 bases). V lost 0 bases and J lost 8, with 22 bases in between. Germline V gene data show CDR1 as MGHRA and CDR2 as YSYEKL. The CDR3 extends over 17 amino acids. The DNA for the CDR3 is TGCGCCAGCAGCCAAGAGTCGCGGCAGGGGCGGTCTATGGGCTACACCTTC. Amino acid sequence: CASSQESRQGRSMGYTF.